One and the same sample provided the 10 T cell receptor beta chains below, sequenced in a study of blood T cell repertoires in COVID-19. The data were produced by immunoSEQ multiplex PCR, yet TCRdb's version contains in-frame clones alone and is incomplete. The sample lists approximately 250,000 clones, approximately 85% occurring once. The sample consisted of peripheral blood. These receptors were taken from a man between 40 and 49 years old with acute or convalescent COVID-19.

The chain uses TRBV2 and TRBJ1-4; 7 bases align to TRBD1. J lost 8 bases, V lost 4 bases, and 7 bases had no gene match. CDR1 is SNHLY and CDR2 is FYNNEI in the germline V gene. The CDR3 totals 14 residues. DNA for the CDR3: TGTGCCAGCAGTGTGCGACAGGGTAGAGAAAAACTGTTTTTT. It yields the protein CASSVRQGREKLFF.

This clone appeared once. The V and J genes are TRBV5-6 and TRBJ1-1; the D gene is possibly TRBD1 (6 bases). Germline loops: CDR1 SGHDT, CDR2 YYEEEE. The CDR3 is 13 amino acids. V was pared by 5 bases and J by 4 bases, with 12 bases between. CDR3 DNA: TGTGCCAGCAGGAATCAGGGGATCACTGAAGCTTTCTTT. Its protein product is CASRNQGITEAFF.

This clone was detected once. The chain links TRBV11-2 to TRBJ1-1; no firm D call. The V gene's germline CDR1 is SGHAT and CDR2 FQNNGV. The CDR3 covers 16 residues. V lost 0 bases and J 3 bases, leaving 14 bases between the germline ends. The CDR3 DNA follows: TGTGCCAGCAGCTTAGAGAAACAGAGAGCCTACACTGAAGCTTTCTTT. Its protein is CASSLEKQRAYTEAFF.

The rearrangement links TRBV5-1 to TRBJ2-7, with 7 bases that match TRBD1. V gave up 3 bases and J gave up 3 bases; unmatched junction bases: 6. From germline, CDR1 is SGHRS and CDR2 YFSETQ. The CDR3 consists of 14 residues. CDR3 sequence: CASSWRQGNYEQYF. The CDR3 DNA is TGCGCCAGCAGCTGGCGACAGGGAAACTACGAGCAGTACTTC.

This chain connects TRBV28 to TRBJ1-6, with 9 bases fitting TRBD1. Per the germline V gene, CDR1 is MDHEN and CDR2 is SYDVKM. There are 13 residues in the CDR3. After removal of 11 bases from V and 6 bases from J, the junction contained 5 bases not matched to a gene. The CDR3 here is CASGTGSNSPLHF. In DNA, the CDR3 is TGTGCCTCCGGGACAGGGAGTAATTCACCCCTCCACTTT.

This clone appeared a single time. The rearrangement joins TRBV28 to TRBJ1-5; D is uncertain. The germline CDR1 and CDR2 sequences are MDHEN and SYDVKM. The germline V and J ends were trimmed by 10 bases and 0 bases, with 16 bases remaining between them. The CDR3 runs to 15 residues. This CDR3 reads CATPGPGGSNQPQHF. CDR3 nucleotides: TGTGCCACCCCCGGCCCGGGAGGTAGCAATCAGCCCCAGCATTTT.

The genes are TRBV6-6 and TRBJ1-2; unclear D gene. The CDR3 length is 12 residues. Germline V gene data show CDR1 as MNHNY and CDR2 as SVGAGI (reference sequence). Trimming shortened V by 5 bases and J by 8 bases, and 12 bases separated the two germline ends. CDR3 coding DNA: TGTGCCAGCAGTCAAACCGGGAGAGGCTACACCTTC. Translation: CASSQTGRGYTF.

As for this clone: Different DNA sequences within this sample yield the same CDR3. The chain is built from TRBV29-1 and TRBJ1-1, with a weak D call TRBD1 (5 bases). Germline assignment: CDR1 SQVTM and CDR2 ANQGSEA. With 5 bases removed from V and 5 bases from J, the gap between germline ends came to 12 bases. CDR3 length: 12 amino acids. Written as DNA, the CDR3 is TGCAGCGTTCCAGGGCCAGGGACTGAAGCTTTCTTT. It encodes CSVPGPGTEAFF.

CDR3 in amino acids: CASSFKGAETEAFF. The CDR3 DNA sequence: TGCGCCAGCAGCTTTAAGGGGGCGGAAACTGAAGCTTTCTTT. This rearrangement joins TRBV5-1 to TRBJ1-1; 7 bases agree with TRBD1. CDR3 length: 14 residues. The germline V gene encodes CDR1 SGHRS and CDR2 YFSETQ. Losses at the gene ends were 2 bases for V and 5 bases for J; bases not matched to a gene: 6.

The table lists this clone with a count of one. The V and J genes are TRBV7-8 and TRBJ1-5; D remains ambiguous. The CDR3 has 14 residues. The germline V and J ends were trimmed by 6 bases and 0 bases, with 9 bases remaining between them. CDR1 and CDR2 (germline): SGHVS, FQNEAQ. The CDR3 protein is CASREYYSNQPQHF. In nucleotides, the CDR3 is TGTGCCAGCAGGGAGTATTATAGCAATCAGCCCCAGCATTTT. Based on the CDR3 plus reference TRBV7-8 and TRBJ1-5, the full variable domain is GAGVSQSPRYKVAKRGQDVALRCDPISGHVSLFWYQQALGQGPEFLTYFQNEAQLDKSGLPSDRFFAERPEGSVSTLKIQRTQQEDSAVYLCASREYYSNQPQHFGDGTRLSIL.